Listed here are 32 T cell receptor beta chains from one sample, sequenced in a study of blood T cells in healthy people across ages. A J-beta primer mix and a sample-barcoded 5' primer were used in a second PCR of roughly 6 to 11 cycles. TCRdb analysed the 5' RACE reads with MiXCR anew, one entry per CDR3 protein. Among around 1.5 million distinct CDR3 sequences listed, roughly 30% were seen once. The specimen sequenced was blood. The receptors shown here come from a young woman in good health.

In the case of this clonotype: Being one base from a much bigger clone, this may be a read error. The V gene is TRBV6-6, the J gene TRBJ2-3, with 8 bases identical to TRBD1. The CDR3 covers 15 residues. Per germline, CDR1 MNHNY and CDR2 SVGAGI (reference sequence). CDR3 nucleotide sequence: TGTGCCAGCAGCTCGTCCCAGGGGGCGACGGATATGCAGTATTTT. This gives the protein CASSSSQGATDMQYF.

Comments on this clonotype: One end of the junction is discordant with germline, which a read error may explain. The V call is TRBV27, the J call TRBJ2-1; TRBD1 aligns across 7 bases. CDR1 is MNHEY and CDR2 is SMNVEV in the germline V gene (reference sequence). CDR3 length equals 9 residues. CDR3 residues: CNTGVGQFF. The DNA for the CDR3 is TGCAATACAGGGGTTGGGCAGTTCTTC.

The chain joins TRBV4-1 to TRBJ2-1; D is perhaps TRBD2 (6 bases). The CDR3 covers 16 residues. With 3 bases removed from V and 6 bases from J, the gap between germline ends came to 18 bases. CDR1 and CDR2 (germline): MGHRA, YSYEKL. CDR3 sequence (DNA): TGCGCCAGCAGCCAGGGACCGGGACTCCGGGTCAATGAGCAGTTCTTC. Translating gives CASSQGPGLRVNEQFF.

The J gene is TRBJ1-2, the V gene TRBV5-5; unclear D gene. The CDR3 length is 14 residues. Trimming cost V 4 bases and J 2 bases, with 12 bases left between them. Germline V gene data show CDR1 as SGHKS and CDR2 as YYEKEE (reference sequence). DNA for the CDR3: TGTGCCAGCAGCAGGTTGGCGGCGAACTATGGCTACACCTTC. Amino acids: CASSRLAANYGYTF.

The sample holds a few counts of this clonotype. This rearrangement joins TRBV6-1 to TRBJ1-2; D is unresolved. CDR1 is MNHNS and CDR2 is SASEGT in the germline V gene. V was clipped by 2 bases and J by 0 bases, with 16 bases between them. CDR3 length: 17 residues. CDR3 in amino acids: CASSEWRWSEANYGYTF. The CDR3 nucleotides are TGTGCCAGCAGTGAATGGAGGTGGTCGGAAGCTAACTATGGCTACACCTTC.

The chain carries TRBV20-1 and TRBJ1-4, with no clear D. Trimming shortened V by 5 bases and J by 2 bases, and 9 bases separated the two germline ends. The CDR3 is made up of 13 amino acids. CDR1 is DFQATT and CDR2 is SNEGSKA in the germline V gene (reference sequence). This CDR3 reads CSAVPRTNEKLFF. The DNA of the CDR3 is TGCAGTGCTGTCCCGAGGACTAATGAAAAACTGTTTTTT.

The genes are TRBV3-1 and TRBJ1-5; no clear D. Per germline, CDR1 LGHDT and CDR2 YNNKEL (reference sequence). With 3 bases removed from V and 1 base from J, the gap between germline ends came to 7 bases. CDR3 length: 14 amino acids. The DNA for the CDR3 is TGTGCCAGCAGCCACCCCGGGAGCAATCAGCCCCAGCATTTT. It is translated as CASSHPGSNQPQHF.

There are a few counts of this clonotype. In DNA form, the CDR3 reads TGTGCCAGCAGTGAACAAGGAGACACTGAAGCTTTCTTT. As protein: CASSEQGDTEAFF. This chain links TRBV6-1 with TRBJ1-1; D call uncertain. The V end lost 2 bases, the J end lost 3 bases, and 7 bases lay between the germline ends. Per the germline V gene, CDR1 is MNHNS and CDR2 is SASEGT. There are 13 residues in the CDR3.

The chain employs TRBV20-1 and TRBJ2-4; a weak D match, TRBD2 (5 bases). The last part of the DNA fits TRBJ2-7 better; the J call may be wrong. Germline V gene data show CDR1 as DFQATT and CDR2 as SNEGSKA (reference sequence). The length of the CDR3 is 15 residues. Here the CDR3 reads CSARDTGSLAYEQYF. Here the CDR3 DNA reads TGCAGTGCTAGAGATACGGGATCCCTCGCCTACGAGCAGTACTTC.

J is TRBJ2-4 and V is TRBV20-1; TRBD2 might be the D (5 bases). The CDR3 sequence is 11 residues long. Germline V gene sequence: CDR1 DFQATT, CDR2 SNEGSKA (reference sequence). V was shortened by 4 bases and J by 15 bases, with 16 bases between the two germline ends. The chain's CDR3 is CSATPDLGRYF. The DNA for the CDR3 is TGCAGTGCTACCCCGGACCTGGGGAGGTACTTC.

V gene TRBV20-1 combines with J gene TRBJ2-1; 11 positions match TRBD2. From germline, CDR1 is DFQATT and CDR2 SNEGSKA (reference sequence). This CDR3 contains 15 residues. V shed 5 bases, J shed 5 bases, and the junction held 8 bases outside the gene matches. CDR3 protein: CSALDGGLADNEQFF. CDR3 nucleotides: TGCAGTGCTCTTGATGGGGGACTAGCGGACAATGAGCAGTTCTTC.

Here the CDR3 reads CASSLSARGQTGERGKQYF. CDR3 nucleotides: TGTGCCAGCAGTTTATCGGCCCGGGGACAGACAGGGGAGCGGGGTAAGCAGTACTTC. The chain combines TRBV27 with TRBJ2-5, with D maybe TRBD1 (8 bases). The V and J ends lost 0 bases and 11 bases respectively, with 31 bases between them. There are 19 residues in the CDR3. The germline gives CDR1 MNHEY, CDR2 SMNVEV (reference sequence).

This chain uses TRBV29-1 with TRBJ2-1; 11 nucleotides agree with TRBD2. Germline CDR1 and CDR2: SQVTM and ANQGSEA. The V and J ends lost 5 bases and 7 bases, in that order; junction bases with no gene match: 7. The length of the CDR3 is 14 residues. The CDR3 is CSVNRLAGNNEQFF. DNA of the CDR3: TGCAGCGTTAACAGACTAGCGGGGAATAATGAGCAGTTCTTC.

The chain couples TRBV5-6 to TRBJ1-5; D remains unclear. Trimming stripped 4 bases from V and 5 bases from J, with 10 bases between. CDR1 is SGHDT, CDR2 YYEEEE, per germline. The length of the CDR3 is 13 residues. The CDR3 DNA is TGTGCCAGCAGCCTCTTCGGAGATCAGCCCCAGCATTTT. As protein: CASSLFGDQPQHF.

The chain combines TRBV7-9 with TRBJ1-2; D possibly corresponds to TRBD1 (5 bases). Trimming removed 11 bases from V and 2 bases from J, with 12 bases in between. CDR3 length equals 12 residues. Germline V CDR1 and CDR2: SEHNR, FQNEAQ (reference sequence). Here the CDR3 reads CAGGGQNYGYTF. CDR3 sequence (DNA): TGTGCCGGGGGTGGACAAAACTATGGCTACACCTTC.

The chain couples TRBV27 to TRBJ1-1, with D unresolved. Between the trimmed V and J ends, which lost 4 bases and 2 bases, there was a span of 14 bases. Germline CDR1 and CDR2: MNHEY and SMNVEV (reference sequence). The CDR3 is 15 residues long. The CDR3 nucleotides read TGTGCCAGCAGTTCCCCTCTTTTGTTTAACACTGAAGCTTTCTTT. It yields the protein CASSSPLLFNTEAFF.

This clonotype was seen a handful of times. The V and J genes are TRBV6-5 and TRBJ1-1; 7 positions match TRBD1. Germline values: CDR1 MNHEY, CDR2 SVGAGI. J lost 5 bases, V lost 5 bases, and 8 bases had no gene match. The CDR3 runs to 14 residues. The CDR3 sequence is CASSPVQGGTEAFF. DNA of the CDR3: TGTGCCAGCAGTCCGGTGCAGGGGGGGACTGAAGCTTTCTTT.

The V call is TRBV6-6, the J call TRBJ2-2; D is perhaps TRBD1 (6 bases). The CDR3 loop spans 16 amino acids. V lost 4 bases and J lost 5, with 17 bases in between. CDR1 is MNHNY and CDR2 is SVGAGI in the germline V gene (reference sequence). The chain's CDR3 is CASSFEQGRLTGELFF. The CDR3 DNA reads as TGTGCCAGCAGTTTCGAACAGGGACGCCTAACCGGGGAGCTGTTTTTT.

This clonotype was detected a few times. This chain links TRBV7-2 with TRBJ2-7; D ambiguous. The CDR3 runs to 11 residues. Trimming pared 7 bases from V and 7 bases from J, leaving 11 bases between. CDR1 is SGHTA, CDR2 FQGNSA, per germline. CDR3 loop: CASTATGEQYF. In DNA form, the CDR3 reads TGTGCCAGCACGGCGACGGGTGAGCAGTACTTC. Together with reference TRBV7-2 and TRBJ2-7, the CDR3 gives the full variable domain: GAGVSQSPSNKVTEKGKDVELRCDPISGHTALYWYRQSLGQGLEFLIYFQGNSAPDKSGLPSDRFSAERTGGSVSTLTIQRTQQEDSAVYLCASTATGEQYFGPGTRLTVT.

In the case of this clonotype: One junction end does not reproduce the germline sequence, and a read error may be involved. The V gene is TRBV3-1, the J gene TRBJ2-5; 11 bases align to TRBD2. The end of the DNA aligns better with TRBJ2-7, so the J call may be wrong. The length of the CDR3 is 15 residues. Germline values: CDR1 LGHDT, CDR2 YNNKEL (reference sequence). CDR3 residues: CAGSRRTSGGSEQYF. CDR3 nucleotide sequence: TGTGCCGGCAGCCGCCGAACTAGCGGGGGTTCCGAGCAGTACTTC.

On this clonotype: One end of the junction fails to match germline, which may point to a read error. V usage is TRBV2 and J usage is TRBJ2-2; D may match TRBD1 or TRBD2 (5 bases each). The CDR3 totals 18 residues. Germline V gene lookup returns CDR1 SNHLY and CDR2 FYNNEI. The CDR3 sequence is CASSEAMVRGVNTGELFF. CDR3 DNA sequence: TGCGCCAGCAGTGAAGCGATGGTCCGAGGGGTGAACACCGGGGAGCTGTTTTTT.

Only a few counts were recorded for this clonotype. This rearrangement joins TRBV20-1 to TRBJ2-7; weak D call: TRBD2 (7 bases). Germline V gives CDR1 DFQATT, CDR2 SNEGSKA (reference sequence). V was cut by 0 bases and J by 2 bases, with 17 bases left in between. The CDR3 extends over 16 amino acids. The CDR3 DNA is TGCAGTGCTAGAGATCGGGGGGCACTTTTCCCCTACGAGCAGTACTTC. It specifies CSARDRGALFPYEQYF.

V gene TRBV6-1 combines with J gene TRBJ2-1, with 15 bases aligning to TRBD2. The CDR3 consists of 16 residues. The J segment lost 9 bases and the V segment lost 6 bases, leaving 9 bases of the junction unmatched. The germline V gene has CDR1 MNHNS and CDR2 SASEGT. DNA for the CDR3: TGTGCCAGCAGAGGACCGGGACTAGCGGGGGGTATTGAGCAGTTCTTC. Protein sequence: CASRGPGLAGGIEQFF.

This clonotype was counted between two and nine times. The chain's CDR3 is CASRTGASEAFF. CDR3 sequence (DNA): TGTGCCAGCAGGACAGGGGCTTCTGAAGCTTTCTTT. The gene calls are TRBV28 and TRBJ1-1; TRBD1 aligns across 8 bases. Trimming removed 6 bases from V and 6 bases from J; junction bases left unmatched: 3. The CDR3 extends over 12 amino acids. The germline V gene encodes CDR1 MDHEN and CDR2 SYDVKM. The full variable domain, in which reference TRBV28 and TRBJ1-1 provide the parts outside the CDR3, is DVKVTQSSRYLVKRTGEKVFLECVQDMDHENMFWYRQDPGLGLRLIYFSYDVKMKEKGDIPEGYSVSREKKERFSLILESASTNQTSMYLCASRTGASEAFFGQGTRLTVV.

The chain combines TRBV20-1 with TRBJ1-1, with D perhaps matching TRBD1 (5 bases). Germline assignment: CDR1 DFQATT and CDR2 SNEGSKA (reference sequence). Trimming removed 5 bases from V and 3 bases from J, with 19 bases in between. The CDR3 spans 15 residues. This chain's CDR3 is CSALRVNVGDTEAFF. Here the CDR3 DNA reads TGCAGTGCTCTACGGGTGAACGTGGGGGACACTGAAGCTTTCTTT.

This clonotype appeared many times. This chain uses TRBV12-3 or TRBV12-4 with TRBJ1-2; 7 bases fit TRBD1. There are 13 residues in the CDR3. V dropped 6 bases and J dropped 6; count of bases not matched to a gene: 7. CDR3 bases: TGTGCCAGCAGCTTTGGGCAGGGGGATGGCTACACCTTC. Residues: CASSFGQGDGYTF.

The chain recombines TRBV3-1 with TRBJ2-5, with 8 positions matching TRBD2. The CDR3 totals 16 residues. Germline trimming cut 9 bases from V and 2 bases from J; bases unmatched to any gene: 14. Looked up from germline, CDR1 is LGHDT and CDR2 is YNNKEL (reference sequence). CDR3 bases: TGTGCCAGTGGACGGGGGAGCGGGAGACGACAAGAGACCCAGTACTTC. Translating gives CASGRGSGRRQETQYF.

V usage is TRBV2 and J usage is TRBJ2-7; tentative D call: TRBD2 (6 bases). Germline V gene lookup returns CDR1 SNHLY and CDR2 FYNNEI. The CDR3 sequence is 14 residues long. Trimming shortened V by 4 bases and J by 2 bases, and 12 bases separated the two germline ends. CDR3 bases: TGTGCCAGCAGTGTAGGCGGGATGGCCTACGAGCAGTACTTC. Protein product: CASSVGGMAYEQYF.

The rearrangement links TRBV5-1 to TRBJ1-1; D ambiguous. V was cut by 2 bases and J by 0 bases, with 8 bases left in between. The CDR3 contains 14 residues. CDR1 SGHRS and CDR2 YFSETQ come from the germline V gene. CDR3 amino acids: CASSFYSMNTEAFF. The CDR3 DNA reads as TGCGCCAGCAGCTTCTACAGCATGAACACTGAAGCTTTCTTT.

The V and J genes are TRBV7-2 and TRBJ1-1, with D possibly being TRBD1 (5 bases). The germline V and J ends were trimmed by 6 bases and 3 bases, with 17 bases remaining between them. This CDR3 contains 15 residues. CDR1 and CDR2 from the germline V gene are SGHTA and FQGNSA. The CDR3 spells CASRRGTFGDTEAFF. The CDR3 DNA reads as TGTGCCAGCAGGCGGGGGACTTTCGGGGACACTGAAGCTTTCTTT. The full variable domain, completed using reference TRBV7-2 and TRBJ1-1, is GAGVSQSPSNKVTEKGKDVELRCDPISGHTALYWYRQSLGQGLEFLIYFQGNSAPDKSGLPSDRFSAERTGGSVSTLTIQRTQQEDSAVYLCASRRGTFGDTEAFFGQGTRLTVV.

This clonotype was recorded at least ten times. This CDR3 reads CASSFLGGAEYGYTF. Here the CDR3 DNA reads TGTGCCAGCAGTTTTCTGGGGGGCGCCGAATATGGCTACACCTTC. This chain links TRBV12-3 or TRBV12-4 with TRBJ1-2; D is perhaps TRBD1 (6 bases). There are 15 residues in the CDR3. Trimming removed 3 bases from V and 5 bases from J, with 16 bases in between.

In its sample, this clonotype was seen a few times. This chain joins TRBV28 and TRBJ2-6; D remains ambiguous. Looked up from germline, CDR1 is MDHEN and CDR2 is SYDVKM. Trimming cost V 10 bases and J 2 bases, with 24 bases left between them. CDR3 length: 18 residues. The CDR3 spells CATHSQVYTKTGANVLTF. The CDR3 coding sequence is TGTGCCACCCATTCCCAGGTTTACACTAAAACTGGGGCCAACGTCCTGACTTTC.